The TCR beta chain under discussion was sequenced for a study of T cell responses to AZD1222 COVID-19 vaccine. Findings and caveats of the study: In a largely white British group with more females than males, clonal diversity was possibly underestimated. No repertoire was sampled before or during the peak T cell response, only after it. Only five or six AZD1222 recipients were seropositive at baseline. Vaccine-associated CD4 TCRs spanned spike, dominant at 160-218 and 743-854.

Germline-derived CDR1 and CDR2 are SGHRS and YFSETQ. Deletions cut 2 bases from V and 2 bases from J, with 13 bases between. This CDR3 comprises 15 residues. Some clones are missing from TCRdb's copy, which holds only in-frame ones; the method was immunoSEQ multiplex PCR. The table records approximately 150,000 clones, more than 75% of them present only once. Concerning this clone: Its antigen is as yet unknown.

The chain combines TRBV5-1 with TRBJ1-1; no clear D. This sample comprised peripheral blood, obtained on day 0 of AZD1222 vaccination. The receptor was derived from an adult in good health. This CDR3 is CASSLTEIYNTEAFF. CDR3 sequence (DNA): TGCGCCAGCAGCTTAACAGAGATTTACAACACTGAAGCTTTCTTT.